The text below deals with one TCR beta chain. Antigen specificity is unknown. This record comes from a study of T cell responses to AZD1222 COVID-19 vaccine. Trimming removed 2 bases from V and 8 bases from J; junction bases left unmatched: 5. In germline, CDR1 is MNHEY, CDR2 SMNVEV (reference sequence). The CDR3 is 15 amino acids. Overall study findings and caveats: Every sample of the repertoires postdated the peak T cell response.

The data were produced by immunoSEQ multiplex PCR, yet TCRdb's version contains in-frame clones alone and is incomplete. The profile shows 100,000 to 150,000 clones, around 83% of them singletons. The chain couples TRBV27 to TRBJ2-3; 12 bases match TRBD2. Material: peripheral blood, obtained 28 days after the second AZD1222 dose. The TCR was taken from an adult who received the AZD1222 COVID-19 vaccine. CDR3 residues: CASSLPLAGGVTQYF. Written as DNA, the CDR3 is TGTGCCAGCAGTTTACCGCTAGCGGGGGGGGTTACGCAGTATTTT.